This is a list of T cell receptor beta chains from one sample in a study of beta chain features in type 1 diabetes. TCRdb's table, derived via immunoSEQ multiplex PCR, lists solely in-frame clones and lacks some. The sample records some 200,000 clones, 16% being singletons. Sequencing was done on a sample of naive CD4+ T cells from blood. The receptor set was obtained from a man aged 30-40 years with type 1 diabetes. CDR3s include the opening cysteine and the closing phenylalanine or tryptophan. The order of the fields is V gene, CDR3 protein.

TRBV28 CASSKGQGVKEQYF
TRBV28 CASTAGYEQYF
TRBV30 CAWSVRDRGRYNEQFF
TRBV30 CAWSPGYGTGGYSGELFF
TRBV29-1 CSVEVLTDTQYF
TRBV5-4 CASSPVGGYNEQFF
TRBV5-4 CASSFAQPRGEQFF
TRBV12-5 CASGLVGLEDEQFF
TRBV29-1 CSGTDQGGVTDTQYF
TRBV28 CASSSLVGLEQFF
TRBV29-1 CSALSDTGELFF
TRBV28 CASTGGGTYNEQFF
TRBV29-1 CSVMGQGNQPQHF
TRBV14 CASSQAWTSGSDEQFF
TRBV11-1 CASSLAENSGNTIYF
TRBV7-2 CASSLAGFIYEQFF
TRBV29-1 CSVRQGREETQYF
TRBV30 CACSVSSYNEQFF
TRBV11-1 CASSGGTSGTNEQFF
TRBV29-1 CSAPGLAGDSGELFF
TRBV7-9 CASSFSGSTDTQYF
TRBV29-1 CSVLRQGGTEAFF
TRBV9 CASSGGLSYSGANVLTF
TRBV29-1 CSVGGATQYF
TRBV21-1 CAGPSCGGNEQFF
TRBV30 CAWSARTGELFF
TRBV4-3 CASSQQTGVETQYF
TRBV13 CASSLKLTRYNEQFF
TRBV28 CASRGTGNEETQYF
TRBV29-1 CSVLRTGGNGYTF
TRBV9 CASSVAYSSGANVLTF
TRBV4-1 CASSQVGTVSYEQYF